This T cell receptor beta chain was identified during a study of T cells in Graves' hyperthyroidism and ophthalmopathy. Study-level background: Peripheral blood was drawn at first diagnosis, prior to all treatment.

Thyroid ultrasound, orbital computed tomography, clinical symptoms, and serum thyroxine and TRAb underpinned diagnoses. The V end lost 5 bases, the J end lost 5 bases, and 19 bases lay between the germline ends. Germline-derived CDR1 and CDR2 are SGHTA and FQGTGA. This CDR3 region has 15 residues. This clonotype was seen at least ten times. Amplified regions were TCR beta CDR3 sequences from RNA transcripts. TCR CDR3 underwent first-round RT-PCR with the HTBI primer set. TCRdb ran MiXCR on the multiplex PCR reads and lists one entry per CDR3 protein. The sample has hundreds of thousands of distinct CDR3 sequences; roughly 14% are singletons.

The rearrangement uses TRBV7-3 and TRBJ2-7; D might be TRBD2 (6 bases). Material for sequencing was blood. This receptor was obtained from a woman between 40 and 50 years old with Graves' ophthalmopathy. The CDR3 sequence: CASSPTGREINEQYF. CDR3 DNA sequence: TGTGCCAGCAGCCCAACCGGCCGGGAGATCAACGAGCAGTACTTC.